This T cell receptor beta chain was observed in a study of T cell repertoires in cytomegalovirus infection (dated by TCRdb to about 2019). For the wider study: Alongside well-studied HLA-B-restricted epitopes, the peptide stimulations were aimed at recently identified HLA-C-restricted CMV epitopes, whose presentation resists viral immunomodulation. Donor HLA type was relevant to the analysis, because carriage of CMV infection together with the matching HLA type was indicated by public TCR beta signatures. What the authors observed across the whole study: Cumulative frequency of public TCR beta family members discriminated carriers of CMV infection plus the relevant HLA type in this cohort and an independent approximately 350-donor cohort. In the ex vivo response, HLA-C-restricted CMV-specific TCR beta clonotypes were dominant, and in two of eight donors the single most frequent clonotype came from this HLA-C-restricted group.

The table lists this clonotype with a few counts. It lacks a known antigen. The record has no base qualities; no much larger clone is one base away. The sequencing machine was an Illumina HiSeq 1500. The public sequencing data were trimmed at Q25 with fastp and processed into clonotypes with MiXCR by TCRdb, which kept only in-frame beta chains. Under each unique CDR3 protein, matching rows form one entry showing the most common genes and DNA. This sample has 300,000 to 400,000 distinct CDR3 sequences in its table, and roughly 25% of those were observed once. The ten largest clones represent 13% of the sample. V and J lose 0 bases and 6 bases, and a span of 12 bases separates them. Via the germline V gene (reference sequence), CDR1 is MNHEY and CDR2 SMNVEV. The CDR3, cysteine through phenylalanine, is 16 amino acids long. Only the CDR3 part of the read is kept: 48 bases, read in frame from the first base.

According to the study, the label for this sample's treatment or condition signals: in vitro stimulation with specific CMV peptide epitopes to enrich CMV-specific T cells. Recombination joined TRBV27 with TRBJ1-6; the D region possibly corresponds to TRBD1 (6 bases align). This TCR came from a human donor in good health (CMV status not recorded). Some clones in this sample may be carry-over from other donors' samples. The source was cultured PBMCs, collected from culture after CMV antigen stimulation. CDR3 reads: CASSLSPGVGNSPLHF. The sequence in DNA is TGTGCCAGCAGTTTATCGCCAGGGGTGGGTAATTCACCCCTCCACTTT.